A single TCR beta chain is shown here with its context. CD8+ and CD4+ T cells circulating in blood were sequenced for TCR beta. Definite or probable Susac syndrome was diagnosed using recently defined diagnostic criteria. CDR1 SQVTM and CDR2 ANQGSEA come from the germline V gene. The CDR3 runs to 14 residues. This sample was taken from a study of CD8 T cells in Susac syndrome. Whole-study context: At the time of blood draw, patients with Susac syndrome were therapy-naive, receiving corticosteroids, or receiving intravenous immunoglobulin alone.

Random hexamers were used to reverse transcribe the RNA input (about 0.45 to 1 ug). TCRdb processed the immunoSEQ multiplex PCR reads anew with MiXCR; each CDR3 protein has one entry. Of about 170,000 distinct CDR3 sequences detected, approximately 95% appear once; the ten largest clones hold around 0.12%. What was sequenced was CD4+ T cells from PBMCs. This clonotype was sampled from a human donor with Susac syndrome. V is TRBV29-1 and J is TRBJ2-5; possibly TRBD2 for D (5 bases). CDR3 bases: TGCAACTCCAACCGGAGGAGGTACCAAGAGACCCAGTACTTC. It is translated as CNSNRRRYQETQYF.